This TCR beta chain was identified in a study of shared clonotypes between healthy human individuals. It was CD45RO-negative cells, positively selected for CCR7, that made up naive CD8 cells, with terminally differentiated effector memory CD45RA+ cells excluded. A note on this clone: Its cognate antigen is unknown.

Whole-study findings and limits: A few donors showed sharing of around 5% of naive CD4 clonotypes.

Clones were read by immunoSEQ multiplex PCR, and TCRdb kept only the in-frame ones, dropping some. The data contain under 700,000 clones, 85% to 95% of them singletons. The length of the CDR3 is 14 residues. The germline V gene encodes CDR1 LNHNV and CDR2 YYDKDF (reference sequence). V shed 4 bases and J shed 0 bases, with 7 bases lying between them. The rearrangement joins TRBV15 to TRBJ2-1; D is ambiguous. This sequence originates from a woman aged 25 to 39 in good health. Sequences were obtained from naive CD8+ T cells sorted from blood. In nucleotides, the CDR3 is TGTGCCACCAGCACCAGGAGCTCCTACAATGAGCAGTTCTTC. It translates to CATSTRSSYNEQFF.